This TCR beta chain was found in a study of T cells in localized non-small cell lung cancer. Study-wide results and caveats: Among blood samples, higher T cell density accompanied longer overall survival. Without multi-region sequencing, intratumor heterogeneity could not be excluded. Uninvolved nearby lung showed the greatest T cell clonality, exceeding that found in tumor. Out of the top 100 tumor clones, a median around 60 were seen in adjacent lung.

Profiled with immunoSEQ multiplex PCR; TCRdb holds only in-frame clones, not every one. The sample comprises approximately 30,000 clones, roughly 90% of which are singletons, and 4.2% rests with the top ten. About this clone: Its antigen is not identified.

The sequence derives from a woman aged 35 to 70 with stage I lung adenocarcinoma. The material sequenced was peripheral blood, taken before any cancer treatment.

The CDR3 sequence: CASSQGGQGWENTEAFF. In DNA, the CDR3 is TGTGCCAGCAGCCAAGGGGGACAGGGGTGGGAGAACACTGAAGCTTTCTTT. The rearrangement links TRBV4-2 to TRBJ1-1; 10 nucleotides match TRBD1. This CDR3 region has 17 residues. Germline V gives CDR1 LGHNA, CDR2 YNFKEQ. With 1 base clipped from V and 1 base from J, the junction kept 6 bases outside the gene matches.